These 2 T cell receptor beta chains originate from one sample sequenced in a study of cytomegalovirus exposure and HLA in healthy donors. PCR was performed using 60 Vbeta and 13 Jbeta primers. The data were produced by immunoSEQ multiplex PCR, yet TCRdb's version contains in-frame clones alone and is incomplete. The sample records approximately 190,000 clones, 84% being singletons. The sample consisted of PBMCs. These TCRs come from a woman in her forties or fifties in good health and CMV-seropositive.

The V and J genes are TRBV7-9 and TRBJ1-6; TRBD1 is a possible D gene (6 bases). The germline V and J ends were trimmed by 5 bases and 7 bases, with 15 bases remaining between them. The CDR3 is 15 amino acids. Germline V lookup: CDR1 SEHNR, CDR2 FQNEAQ (reference sequence). The DNA for the CDR3 is TGTGCCAGCAGCCCAGGGACATTTCCCAATTCACCCCTCCACTTT. Translating it yields CASSPGTFPNSPLHF. The full variable domain, rest sourced from reference TRBV7-9 and TRBJ1-6, is DTGVSQNPRHKITKRGQNVTFRCDPISEHNRLYWYRQTLGQGPEFLTYFQNEAQLEKSRLLSDRFSAERPKGSFSTLEIQRTEQGDSAMYLCASSPGTFPNSPLHFGNGTRLTVT.

This clone occurred once. The chain recombines TRBV28 with TRBJ2-1, with 9 bases identical to TRBD1. V lost 7 bases and J lost 2; bases outside the gene matches: 6. CDR1 and CDR2 (germline): MDHEN, SYDVKM. The CDR3 runs to 15 residues. CDR3 bases: TGTGCCAGCACTCCTGGGACAGGGACCTACAATGAGCAGTTCTTC. Amino acid sequence: CASTPGTGTYNEQFF.